This TCR beta chain was recorded in a study of blood T cell repertoires in COVID-19. Here immunoSEQ multiplex PCR was the method, and the copy in TCRdb shows in-frame clones only, minus some. The table lists some 53,000 clones, 75% to 90% of them singletons. Looked up from germline, CDR1 is SGHVS and CDR2 is FQNEAQ. V was trimmed by 1 base and J by 7 bases, leaving 16 bases between them. CDR3 length: 15 amino acids. The receptor was derived from a man in his 60s with active COVID-19. The J gene is TRBJ1-1, the V gene TRBV7-8, with D hard to call. Sequenced: peripheral blood. The CDR3 DNA reads TGTGCCAGCAGCTTAGGGATAAGCGGGGTCCGTGAAGCTTTCTTT. Its translation: CASSLGISGVREAFF.